One sample yielded the 23 T cell receptor beta chains listed below, sequenced in a study of lymphopenia after photon versus proton radiotherapy. Sequencing was performed with immunoSEQ multiplex PCR; in TCRdb, only in-frame clones are kept and a portion is missing. Among 150,000 to 200,000 clones listed, approximately 86% were seen once. The material was peripheral blood, obtained from a patient treated with photon-based radiotherapy. Receptors originate from a man aged 50 or older with gastric cancer.

J is TRBJ1-1 and V is TRBV28, with 9 bases identical to TRBD1. J was trimmed by 7 bases and V by 6 bases; bases with no gene match: 9. Per germline, CDR1 MDHEN and CDR2 SYDVKM. CDR3 length: 14 amino acids. CDR3 bases: TGTGCCAGCAGACCCGGGACAGGGAATGATGAAGCTTTCTTT. Its protein product is CASRPGTGNDEAFF.

Written as DNA, the CDR3 is TGTGCCAGCAGCTTGCGGGGGATTCAGCCCCAGCATTTT. Its protein is CASSLRGIQPQHF. V usage is TRBV5-6 and J usage is TRBJ1-5, with a weak D call TRBD1 (5 bases). The V and J ends lost 1 base and 6 bases respectively, with 8 bases between them. The CDR3 runs to 13 residues. Looked up from germline, CDR1 is SGHDT and CDR2 is YYEEEE.

The chain recombines TRBV7-6 with TRBJ2-7; 7 nucleotides match TRBD1. V lost 5 bases to trimming and J lost 3 bases; unmatched junction nucleotides: 7. The CDR3 loop spans 14 amino acids. Per germline, CDR1 SGHVS and CDR2 FNYEAQ. The CDR3, as DNA: TGTGCCAGCAGCCCCCCCGGACAGGACTACGAGCAGTACTTC. Translating gives CASSPPGQDYEQYF.

The gene calls are TRBV14 and TRBJ2-7; maybe TRBD2 (6 bases). The CDR3 is 15 amino acids. The V end was cut by 6 bases, the J end by 0 bases, with 15 bases between. Germline CDR1 and CDR2: SGHDN and FVKESK. CDR3 region: CASSLRLGASYEQYF. The DNA of the CDR3 is TGTGCCAGCAGTCTCCGACTAGGGGCCTCCTACGAGCAGTACTTC.

This sequence joins TRBV2 and TRBJ2-7; tentatively, D is TRBD2 (5 bases). Germline V CDR1 and CDR2: SNHLY, FYNNEI. The CDR3 covers 13 residues. V lost 3 bases and J lost 1, with 7 bases in between. CDR3 loop: CASSDGESYEQYF. CDR3 bases: TGTGCCAGCAGTGACGGGGAATCCTACGAGCAGTACTTC.

This chain links TRBV27 with TRBJ2-2; the D gene is possibly TRBD2 (5 bases). The germline CDR1 and CDR2 sequences are MNHEY and SMNVEV (reference sequence). Trimming removed 5 bases at V and 5 bases at J, with 21 bases between. This CDR3 region has 17 residues. In DNA form, the CDR3 reads TGTGCCAGCAGTGCCACTGACTACTGGGCTATGACCGGGGAGCTGTTTTTT. The encoded protein is CASSATDYWAMTGELFF.

V gene TRBV5-1 combines with J gene TRBJ2-5, with 10 nucleotides matching TRBD2. The CDR3 extends over 16 amino acids. Trimming removed 2 bases from V and 5 bases from J; junction bases left unmatched: 9. Germline V CDR1 and CDR2: SGHRS, YFSETQ. The CDR3 region has the DNA TGCGCCAGCAGCTTCGGACTAGCGGAGGGGGGGGAGACCCAGTACTTC. It codes for CASSFGLAEGGETQYF.

The table lists this clone with a few counts. Sequence at one end of the junction differs from germline and may be a read error. This rearrangement joins TRBV10-3 to TRBJ2-7, with D perhaps being TRBD1 or TRBD2 (7 bases each). The CDR3 totals 12 residues. CDR1 is ENHRY, CDR2 SYGVKD, per germline. The CDR3 DNA follows: TGTGCCATCAGCCAGGGGGGGGCCGCGACCTATTTC. Residues: CAISQGGAATYF.

This clone appeared a single time. V gene TRBV30 combines with J gene TRBJ2-1; tentative D call: TRBD1 (5 bases). V shed 0 bases and J shed 4 bases, with 7 bases lying between them. Germline V gene lookup returns CDR1 GTSNPN and CDR2 SVGIG (reference sequence). The CDR3 is made up of 13 amino acids. CDR3 bases: TGTGCCTGGAGTGTAGGGGTGTACAATGAGCAGTTCTTC. This sequence encodes CAWSVGVYNEQFF.

This clone was found once. The same CDR3 is also encoded by other DNA sequences in this sample. This chain joins TRBV28 and TRBJ2-2; D unclear. The CDR3 length is 15 residues. The V end lost 1 base, the J end lost 0 bases, and 6 bases lay between the germline ends. CDR1 and CDR2 (germline): MDHEN, SYDVKM. The DNA for the CDR3 is TGTGCCAGCAGTTTATCTAGGACGAACACCGGGGAGCTGTTTTTT. Protein: CASSLSRTNTGELFF.

CDR3 amino acids: CASSPGLGTEAFF. In DNA, the CDR3 is TGTGCCAGCTCCCCGGGGTTGGGGACTGAAGCTTTCTTT. The chain employs TRBV18 and TRBJ1-1; D uncertain. Germline V gives CDR1 KGHSH, CDR2 LQKENI. The CDR3 is 13 residues long. The germline V and J ends were trimmed by 6 bases and 5 bases, with 13 bases remaining between them.

The chain links TRBV7-9 to TRBJ2-7; D may be TRBD2 (5 bases). The CDR3 runs to 13 residues. V lost 3 bases, J lost 5 bases, and 11 bases lay in between. Looked up from germline, CDR1 is SEHNR and CDR2 is FQNEAQ (reference sequence). In DNA form, the CDR3 reads TGTGCCAGCAGCTTTGCGGGTGTCAACGAGCAGTACTTC. This codes for CASSFAGVNEQYF.

The J gene is TRBJ2-7, the V gene TRBV19; 12 bases are a match to TRBD2. J gave up 5 bases and V 5 bases, and 7 bases lay outside the gene matches. Germline V lookup: CDR1 LNHDA, CDR2 SQIVND (reference sequence). This CDR3 has 15 residues. The chain's CDR3 is CASSATSGSADEQYF. CDR3 DNA: TGTGCCAGTAGTGCGACTAGCGGGAGTGCGGACGAGCAGTACTTC.

The rearrangement links TRBV25-1 to TRBJ1-4, with a possible D match to TRBD1 (6 bases). The germline gives CDR1 MGHDK, CDR2 SYGVNS. This CDR3 region has 16 residues. The V gene lost 4 bases and the J gene lost 4 bases, with 16 bases spanning the gap. DNA of the CDR3: TGTGCCAGCAGTGCAGATTCAGGGGACGTTAATGAAAAACTGTTTTTT. Protein product: CASSADSGDVNEKLFF. Complete variable domain (other parts from reference TRBV25-1 and TRBJ1-4): EADIYQTPRYLVIGTGKKITLECSQTMGHDKMYWYQQDPGMELHLIHYSYGVNSTEKGDLSSESTVSRIRTEHFPLTLESARPSHTSQYLCASSADSGDVNEKLFFGSGTQLSVL.

The chain recombines TRBV23-1 with TRBJ2-5; D is uncertain. TRBV23-1 is sorted into the ORF group, with uncertain function. This CDR3 has 14 residues. V was shortened by 4 bases and J by 5 bases, with 14 bases between the two germline ends. As DNA, the CDR3 is TGCGCCAGCAGTCGGAGTAGGCGCGATGAGACCCAGTACTTC. Amino acids: CASSRSRRDETQYF.

The V call is TRBV18, the J call TRBJ1-2; no clear D. Germline CDR1 and CDR2: KGHSH and LQKENI. With 0 bases removed from V and 1 base from J, the gap between germline ends came to 6 bases. CDR3 length: 14 amino acids. In DNA, the CDR3 is TGTGCCAGCTCACCACCTTCCGGTAACTATGGCTACACCTTC. Amino acid sequence: CASSPPSGNYGYTF. The complete variable domain, with remaining parts taken from reference TRBV18 and TRBJ1-2, reads NAGVMQNPRHLVRRRGQEARLRCSPMKGHSHVYWYRQLPEEGLKFMVYLQKENIIDESGMPKERFSAEFPKEGPSILRIQQVVRGDSAAYFCASSPPSGNYGYTFGSGTRLTVV.

CDR3 nucleotides: TGTGCCAGCAGCTTAGAACAGGCGAACGGGGAGCTGTTTTTT. This encodes CASSLEQANGELFF. J is TRBJ2-2 and V is TRBV7-2, with D perhaps TRBD1 (5 bases). From germline, CDR1 is SGHTA and CDR2 FQGNSA. Trimming pared 1 base from V and 7 bases from J, leaving 10 bases between. CDR3 size: 14 residues.

Turning to this clone: The same CDR3 arises from other DNA sequences in this sample as well. This chain uses TRBV6-5 with TRBJ1-1; possibly TRBD1 for D (5 bases). V shed 2 bases and J shed 1 base, with 5 bases lying between them. The CDR3 is made up of 13 amino acids. Per germline, CDR1 MNHEY and CDR2 SVGAGI. CDR3: CASSYGQNTEAFF. The CDR3, as DNA: TGTGCCAGCAGTTACGGACAGAACACTGAAGCTTTCTTT.

This clone was picked up a small number of times. The CDR3: CAILPRQGPNTEAFF. The CDR3 nucleotides are TGTGCCATCCTACCCCGACAGGGCCCGAACACTGAAGCTTTCTTT. The genes are TRBV2 and TRBJ1-1, with TRBD1 matching over 7 bases. Germline V gives CDR1 SNHLY, CDR2 FYNNEI. The CDR3 consists of 15 residues. J was trimmed by 1 base and V by 10 bases; bases with no gene match: 12.

The chain recombines TRBV4-2 with TRBJ1-1, with 7 bases identical to TRBD1. J lost 0 bases, V lost 3 bases, and 4 bases had no gene match. The CDR3 covers 15 residues. Germline V gene lookup returns CDR1 LGHNA and CDR2 YNFKEQ. CDR3 in amino acids: CASSHLTGLNTEAFF. The CDR3 bases are TGTGCCAGCAGCCACCTGACAGGGCTGAACACTGAAGCTTTCTTT.

The V call is TRBV18, the J call TRBJ2-2; the match to TRBD1 covers 9 bases. Losses at the gene ends were 3 bases for V and 7 bases for J; bases not matched to a gene: 6. Germline CDR1 and CDR2: KGHSH and LQKENI. This CDR3 spans 15 amino acids. The CDR3 loop is CASSPSTGGHGELFF. The CDR3 region has the DNA TGTGCCAGCTCACCTAGTACAGGGGGCCACGGGGAGCTGTTTTTT.

This clone turned up a few times. The rearrangement joins TRBV2 to TRBJ2-1, with 9 bases aligning to TRBD2. Unmatched junction bases numbered 4, after V lost 3 bases and J lost 4 bases. Germline V gives CDR1 SNHLY, CDR2 FYNNEI. The CDR3 has 15 residues. The CDR3: CASSEGLAGYNEQFF. CDR3 bases: TGTGCCAGCAGTGAGGGACTAGCAGGATACAATGAGCAGTTCTTC.

The chain combines TRBV9 with TRBJ2-5; tentative D call: TRBD2 (6 bases). Germline values: CDR1 SGDLS, CDR2 YYNGEE. There are 16 residues in the CDR3. V lost 6 bases and J 1 base, leaving 19 bases between the germline ends. CDR3 amino acids: CASNPGLARAQETQYF. CDR3 nucleotide sequence: TGTGCCAGCAATCCGGGTCTAGCGAGGGCCCAAGAGACCCAGTACTTC.